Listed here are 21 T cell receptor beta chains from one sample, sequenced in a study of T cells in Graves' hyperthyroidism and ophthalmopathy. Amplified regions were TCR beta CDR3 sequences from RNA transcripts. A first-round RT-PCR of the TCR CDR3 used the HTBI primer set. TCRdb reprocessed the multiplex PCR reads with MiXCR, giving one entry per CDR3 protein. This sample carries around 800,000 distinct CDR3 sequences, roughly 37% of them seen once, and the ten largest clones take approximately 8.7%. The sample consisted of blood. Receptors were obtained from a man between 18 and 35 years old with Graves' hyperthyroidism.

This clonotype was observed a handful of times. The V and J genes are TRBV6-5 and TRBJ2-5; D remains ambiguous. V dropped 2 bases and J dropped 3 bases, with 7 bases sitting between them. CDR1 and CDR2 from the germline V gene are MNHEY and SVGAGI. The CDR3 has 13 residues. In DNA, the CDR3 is TGTGCCAGCAGTTACGTGCCCAAAGAGACCCAGTACTTC. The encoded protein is CASSYVPKETQYF.

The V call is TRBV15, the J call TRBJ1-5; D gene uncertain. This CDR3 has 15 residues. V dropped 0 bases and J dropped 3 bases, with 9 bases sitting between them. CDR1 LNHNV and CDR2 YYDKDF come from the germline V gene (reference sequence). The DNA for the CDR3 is TGTGCCACCAGCAGAGACAGGAGCCCCAATCAGCCCCAGCATTTT. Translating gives CATSRDRSPNQPQHF.

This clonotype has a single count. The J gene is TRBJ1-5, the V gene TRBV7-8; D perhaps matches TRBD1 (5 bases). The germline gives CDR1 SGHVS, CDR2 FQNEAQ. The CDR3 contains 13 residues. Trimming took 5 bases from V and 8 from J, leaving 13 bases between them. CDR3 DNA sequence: TGTGCCAGCAGCCGGGGCAGGGCGGAGCCCCAGCATTTT. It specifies CASSRGRAEPQHF.

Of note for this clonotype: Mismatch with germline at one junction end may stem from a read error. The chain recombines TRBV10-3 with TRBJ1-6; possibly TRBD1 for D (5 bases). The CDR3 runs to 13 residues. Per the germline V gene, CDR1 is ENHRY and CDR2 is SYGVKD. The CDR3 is CASSEFRDSPLHF. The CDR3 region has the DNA TGTGCCAGCAGTGAGTTCAGGGATTCACCCCTCCACTTT.

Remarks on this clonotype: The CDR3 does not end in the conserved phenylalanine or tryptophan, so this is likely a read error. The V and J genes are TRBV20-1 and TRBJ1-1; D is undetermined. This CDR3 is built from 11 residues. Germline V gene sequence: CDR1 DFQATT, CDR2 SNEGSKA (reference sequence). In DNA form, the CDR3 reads TGCACCCCCCTCGAGGGAGCTGAAGCTTTCTCT. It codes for CTPLEGAEAFS.

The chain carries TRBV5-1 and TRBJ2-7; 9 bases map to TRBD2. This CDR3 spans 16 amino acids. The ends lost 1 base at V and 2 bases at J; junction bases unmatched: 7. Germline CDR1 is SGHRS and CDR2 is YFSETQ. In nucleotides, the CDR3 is TGCGCCAGCAGCTTGTCTCCTCTAGCGGGGCCCTACGAGCAGTACTTC. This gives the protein CASSLSPLAGPYEQYF.

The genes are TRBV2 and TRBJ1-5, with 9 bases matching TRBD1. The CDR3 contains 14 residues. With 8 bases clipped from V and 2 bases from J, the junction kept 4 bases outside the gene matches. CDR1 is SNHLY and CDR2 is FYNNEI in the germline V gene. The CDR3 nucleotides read TGTGCCAGCCAAAGGACAGGGGGCAATCAGCCCCAGCATTTT. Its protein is CASQRTGGNQPQHF.

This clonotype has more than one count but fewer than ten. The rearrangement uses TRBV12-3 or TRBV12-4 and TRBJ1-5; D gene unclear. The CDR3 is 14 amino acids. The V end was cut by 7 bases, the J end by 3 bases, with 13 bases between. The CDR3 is CASTRGGFNQPQHF. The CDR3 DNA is TGTGCCAGCACCCGAGGAGGATTCAATCAGCCCCAGCATTTT.

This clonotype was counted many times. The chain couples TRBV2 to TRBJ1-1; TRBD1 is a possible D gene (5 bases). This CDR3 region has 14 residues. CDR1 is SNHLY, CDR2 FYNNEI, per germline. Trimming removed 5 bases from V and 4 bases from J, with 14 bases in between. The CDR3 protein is CASSPVRGGTEAFF. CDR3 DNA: TGTGCCAGCAGTCCCGTTCGGGGGGGCACTGAAGCTTTCTTT. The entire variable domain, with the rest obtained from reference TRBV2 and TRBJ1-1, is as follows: EPEVTQTPSHQVTQMGQEVILRCVPISNHLYFYWYRQILGQKVEFLVSFYNNEISEKSEIFDDQFSVERPDGSNFTLKIRSTKLEDSAMYFCASSPVRGGTEAFFGQGTRLTVV.

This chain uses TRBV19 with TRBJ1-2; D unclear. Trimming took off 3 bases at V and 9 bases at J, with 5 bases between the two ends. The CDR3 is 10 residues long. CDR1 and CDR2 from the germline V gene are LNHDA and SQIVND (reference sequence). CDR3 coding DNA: TGTGCCAGTAGTATGGGCAGCTACACCTTC. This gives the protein CASSMGSYTF.

The CDR3 spells CASSIGTSGLTDTQYF. CDR3 nucleotide sequence: TGTGCCAGTAGTATTGGGACTAGCGGGCTCACAGATACGCAGTATTTT. The chain joins TRBV19 to TRBJ2-3; 12 bases match TRBD2. J was trimmed by 2 bases and V by 3 bases; bases with no gene match: 3. Germline V gene sequence: CDR1 LNHDA, CDR2 SQIVND (reference sequence). The CDR3 length is 16 residues.

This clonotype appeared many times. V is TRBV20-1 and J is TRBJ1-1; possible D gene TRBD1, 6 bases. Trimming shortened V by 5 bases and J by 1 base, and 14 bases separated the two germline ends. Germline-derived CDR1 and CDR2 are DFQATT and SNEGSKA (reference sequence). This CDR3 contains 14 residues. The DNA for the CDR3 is TGCAGTGCTGCACAGGGTCTCCCGAACACTGAAGCTTTCTTT. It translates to CSAAQGLPNTEAFF.

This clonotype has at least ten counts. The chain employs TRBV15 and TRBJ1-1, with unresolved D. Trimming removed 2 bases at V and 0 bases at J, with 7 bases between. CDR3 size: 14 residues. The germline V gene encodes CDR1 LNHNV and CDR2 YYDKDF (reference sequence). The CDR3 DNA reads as TGTGCCACCAGCAGACAGGTTTTGAACACTGAAGCTTTCTTT. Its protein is CATSRQVLNTEAFF.

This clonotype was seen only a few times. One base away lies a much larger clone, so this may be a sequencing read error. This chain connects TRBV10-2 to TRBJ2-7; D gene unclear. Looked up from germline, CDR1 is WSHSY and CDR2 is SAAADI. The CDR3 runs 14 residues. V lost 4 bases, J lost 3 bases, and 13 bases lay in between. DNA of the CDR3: TGCGCCAGCAGTGTCGACGCCACCCACTACGAGCAGTACTTC. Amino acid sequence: CASSVDATHYEQYF.

The CDR3 DNA follows: TGTGCCAGTACTAGGTCGGGGGTTGGTGAACAGCCCCAGCATTTT. Translated: CASTRSGVGEQPQHF. The rearrangement links TRBV19 to TRBJ1-5; a weak D match, TRBD1 (5 bases). The germline CDR1 and CDR2 sequences are LNHDA and SQIVND (reference sequence). V lost 7 bases and J lost 7, with 20 bases in between. The CDR3 runs to 15 residues.

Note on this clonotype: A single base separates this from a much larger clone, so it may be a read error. This chain's CDR3 is CAIRVDRASPEAFF. CDR3 DNA sequence: TGTGCCATCAGGGTCGACAGGGCTTCTCCTGAAGCTTTCTTT. The chain links TRBV10-3 to TRBJ1-1, with 7 bases aligning to TRBD1. V shed 6 bases and J 6 bases; nucleotides not matched to a gene: 10. The CDR3 length is 14 residues. From germline, CDR1 is ENHRY and CDR2 SYGVKD.

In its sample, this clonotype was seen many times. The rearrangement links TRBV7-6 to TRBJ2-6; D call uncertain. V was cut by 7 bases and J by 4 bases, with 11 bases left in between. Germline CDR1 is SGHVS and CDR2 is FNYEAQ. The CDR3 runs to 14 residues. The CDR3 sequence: CASKQYSGANVLTF. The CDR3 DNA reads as TGTGCCAGCAAGCAGTACTCCGGGGCCAACGTCCTGACTTTC.

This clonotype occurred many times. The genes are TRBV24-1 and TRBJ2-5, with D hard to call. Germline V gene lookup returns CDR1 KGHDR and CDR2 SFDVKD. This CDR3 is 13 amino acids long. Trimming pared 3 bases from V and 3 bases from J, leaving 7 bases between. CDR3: CATSDPREETQYF. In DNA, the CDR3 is TGTGCCACCAGTGATCCTAGGGAAGAGACCCAGTACTTC.

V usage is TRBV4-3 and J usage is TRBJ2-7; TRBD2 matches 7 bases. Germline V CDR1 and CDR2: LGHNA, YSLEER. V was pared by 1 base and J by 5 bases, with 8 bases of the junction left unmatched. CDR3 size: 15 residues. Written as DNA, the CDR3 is TGCGCCAGCAGCCAAGTTGGACTGGGGGGGGACGAGCAGTACTTC. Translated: CASSQVGLGGDEQYF.

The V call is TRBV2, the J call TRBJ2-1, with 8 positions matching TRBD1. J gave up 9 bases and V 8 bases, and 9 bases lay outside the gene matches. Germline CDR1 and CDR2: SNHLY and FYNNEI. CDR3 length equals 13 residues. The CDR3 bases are TGTGCCAGCCAACCACAGGGGGTTGGTGAGCAGTTCTTC. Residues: CASQPQGVGEQFF.

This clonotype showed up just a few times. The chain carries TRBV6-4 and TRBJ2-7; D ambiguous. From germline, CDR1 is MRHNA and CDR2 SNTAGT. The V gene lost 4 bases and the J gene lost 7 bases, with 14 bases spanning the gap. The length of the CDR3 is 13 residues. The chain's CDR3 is CASSVGPEREQYF. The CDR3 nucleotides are TGTGCCAGCAGTGTAGGGCCGGAGAGGGAGCAGTACTTC.